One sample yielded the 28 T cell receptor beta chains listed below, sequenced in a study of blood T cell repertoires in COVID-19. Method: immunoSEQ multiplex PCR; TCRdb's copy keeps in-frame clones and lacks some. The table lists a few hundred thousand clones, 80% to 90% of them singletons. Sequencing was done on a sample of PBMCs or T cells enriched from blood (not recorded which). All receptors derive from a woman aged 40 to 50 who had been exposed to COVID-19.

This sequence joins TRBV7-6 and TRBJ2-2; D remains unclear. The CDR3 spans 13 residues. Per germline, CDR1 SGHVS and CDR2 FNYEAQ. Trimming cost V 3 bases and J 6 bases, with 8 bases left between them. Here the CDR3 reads CASSFSRSGELFF. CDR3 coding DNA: TGTGCCAGCAGCTTTTCTCGGTCCGGGGAGCTGTTTTTT.

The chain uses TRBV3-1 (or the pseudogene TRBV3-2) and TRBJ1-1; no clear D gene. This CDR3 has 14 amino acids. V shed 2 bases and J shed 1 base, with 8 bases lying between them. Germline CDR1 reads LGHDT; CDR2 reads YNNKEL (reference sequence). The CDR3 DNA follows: TGTGCCAGCAGCCAATGGAGCGCGAACACTGAAGCTTTCTTT. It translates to CASSQWSANTEAFF.

CDR3 in amino acids: CSVLSPRYEQYV. As DNA, the CDR3 is TGCAGCGTTTTATCTCCTCGCTACGAGCAGTACGTC. The rearrangement joins TRBV29-1 to TRBJ2-7; D remains unclear. Germline-derived CDR1 and CDR2 are SQVTM and ANQGSEA. The CDR3 runs 12 residues. Trimming pared 5 bases from V and 3 bases from J, leaving 11 bases between.

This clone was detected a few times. The CDR3 is CASSQDLMSAGEDTQYF. The CDR3 DNA is TGTGCCAGCAGCCAAGATTTGATGTCAGCGGGGGAAGATACGCAGTATTTT. The chain has TRBV3-1 (or the pseudogene TRBV3-2) and TRBJ2-3; 8 nucleotides match TRBD2. Germline lookup yields CDR1 LGHDT and CDR2 YNNKEL (reference sequence). This CDR3 has 17 residues. The J segment lost 5 bases and the V segment lost 0 bases, leaving 10 bases of the junction unmatched.

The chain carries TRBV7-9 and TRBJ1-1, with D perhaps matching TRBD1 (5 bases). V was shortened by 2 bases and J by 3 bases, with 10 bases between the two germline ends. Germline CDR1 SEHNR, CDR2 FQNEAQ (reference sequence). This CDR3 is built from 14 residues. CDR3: CASSLQGVYTEAFF. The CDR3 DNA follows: TGTGCCAGCAGCTTACAAGGGGTGTACACTGAAGCTTTCTTT.

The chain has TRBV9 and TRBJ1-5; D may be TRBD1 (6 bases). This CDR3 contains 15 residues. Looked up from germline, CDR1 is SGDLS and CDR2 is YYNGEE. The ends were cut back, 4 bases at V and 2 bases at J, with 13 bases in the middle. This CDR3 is CASSPTGSGNQPQHF. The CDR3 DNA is TGTGCCAGCAGCCCAACAGGGTCGGGCAATCAGCCCCAGCATTTT.

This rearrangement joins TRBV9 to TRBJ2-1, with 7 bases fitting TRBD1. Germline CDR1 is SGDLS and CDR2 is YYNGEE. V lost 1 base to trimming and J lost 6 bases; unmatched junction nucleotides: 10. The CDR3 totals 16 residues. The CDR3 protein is CASSVKGAGASNEQFF. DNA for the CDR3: TGTGCCAGCAGCGTAAAGGGGGCAGGGGCTTCCAATGAGCAGTTCTTC.

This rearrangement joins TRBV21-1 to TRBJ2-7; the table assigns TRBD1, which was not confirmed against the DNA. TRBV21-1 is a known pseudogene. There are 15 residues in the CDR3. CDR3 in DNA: TGTGCCAGCAGCAATCCAATCAACAGGAGATACGAGCAGTACGTC. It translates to CASSNPINRRYEQYV.

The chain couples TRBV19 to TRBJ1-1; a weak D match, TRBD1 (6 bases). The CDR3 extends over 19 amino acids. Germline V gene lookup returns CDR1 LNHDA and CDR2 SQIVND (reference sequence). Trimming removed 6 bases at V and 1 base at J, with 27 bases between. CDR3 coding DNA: TGTGCCAGTAGACCAGAGACAGGAGCCGCGACCCCTTCGAACACTGAAGCTTTCTTT. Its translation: CASRPETGAATPSNTEAFF.

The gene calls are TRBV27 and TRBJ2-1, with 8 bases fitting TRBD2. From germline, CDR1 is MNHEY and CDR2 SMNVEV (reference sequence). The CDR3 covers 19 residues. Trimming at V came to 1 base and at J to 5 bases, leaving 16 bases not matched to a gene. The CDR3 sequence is CASSLLSPVGAGADNEQFF. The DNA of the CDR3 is TGTGCCAGCAGTTTATTATCCCCGGTAGGAGCGGGGGCCGACAATGAGCAGTTCTTC.

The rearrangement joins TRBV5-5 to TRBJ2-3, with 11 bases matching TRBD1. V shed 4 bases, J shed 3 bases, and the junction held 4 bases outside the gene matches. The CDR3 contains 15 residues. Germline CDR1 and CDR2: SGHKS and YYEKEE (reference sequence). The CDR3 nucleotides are TGTGCCAGCAGCGGGACAGGGGGTCAGACAGATACGCAGTATTTT. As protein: CASSGTGGQTDTQYF.

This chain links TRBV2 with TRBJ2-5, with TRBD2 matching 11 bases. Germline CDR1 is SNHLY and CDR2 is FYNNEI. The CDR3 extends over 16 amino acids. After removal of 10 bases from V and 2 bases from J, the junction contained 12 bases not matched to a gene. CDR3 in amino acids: CATQTRLAGWQETQYF. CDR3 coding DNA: TGTGCCACCCAAACCCGACTAGCGGGGTGGCAAGAGACCCAGTACTTC.

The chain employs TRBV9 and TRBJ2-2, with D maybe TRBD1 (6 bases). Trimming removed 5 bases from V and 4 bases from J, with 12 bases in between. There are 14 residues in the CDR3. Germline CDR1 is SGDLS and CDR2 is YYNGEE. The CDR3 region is CASRGQWSTGELFF. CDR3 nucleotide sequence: TGTGCCAGCAGAGGACAGTGGAGCACCGGGGAGCTGTTTTTT.

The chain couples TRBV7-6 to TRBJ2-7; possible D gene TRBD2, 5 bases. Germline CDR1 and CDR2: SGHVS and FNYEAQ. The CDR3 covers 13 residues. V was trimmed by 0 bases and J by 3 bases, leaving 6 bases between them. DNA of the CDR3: TGTGCCAGCAGCTTAGCCGACTACTACGAGCAGTACTTC. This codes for CASSLADYYEQYF.

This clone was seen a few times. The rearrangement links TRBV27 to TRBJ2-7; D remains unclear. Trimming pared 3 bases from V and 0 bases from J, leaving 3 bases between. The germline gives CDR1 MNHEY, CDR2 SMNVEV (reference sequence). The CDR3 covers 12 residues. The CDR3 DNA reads TGTGCCAGCAGTTTCTACTCCTACGAGCAGTACTTC. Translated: CASSFYSYEQYF.

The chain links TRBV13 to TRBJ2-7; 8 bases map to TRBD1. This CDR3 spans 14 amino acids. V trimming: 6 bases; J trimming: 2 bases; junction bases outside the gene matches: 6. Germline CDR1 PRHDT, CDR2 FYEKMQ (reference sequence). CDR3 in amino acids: CASRRRQGTYEQYF. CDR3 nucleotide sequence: TGTGCCAGCAGGCGCCGACAGGGGACCTACGAGCAGTACTTC.

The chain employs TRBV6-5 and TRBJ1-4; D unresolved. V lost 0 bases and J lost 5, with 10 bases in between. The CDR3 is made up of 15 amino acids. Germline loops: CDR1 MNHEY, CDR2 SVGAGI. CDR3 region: CASSYSQQSNEKLFF. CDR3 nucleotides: TGTGCCAGCAGTTACTCGCAACAGAGCAATGAAAAACTGTTTTTT.

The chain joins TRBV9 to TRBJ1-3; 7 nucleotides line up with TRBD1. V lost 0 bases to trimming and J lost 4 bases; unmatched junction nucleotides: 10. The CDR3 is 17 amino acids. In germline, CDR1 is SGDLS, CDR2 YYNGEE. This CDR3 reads CASSVGGGGVGGNTIYF. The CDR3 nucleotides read TGTGCCAGCAGCGTAGGTGGAGGGGGCGTTGGAGGAAACACCATATATTTT.

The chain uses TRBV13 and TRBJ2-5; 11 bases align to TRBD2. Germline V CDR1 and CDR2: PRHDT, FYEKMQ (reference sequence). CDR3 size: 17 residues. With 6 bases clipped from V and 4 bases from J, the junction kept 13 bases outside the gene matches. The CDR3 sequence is CASRATSGDREVETQYF. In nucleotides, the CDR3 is TGTGCCAGCAGGGCGACTAGCGGGGATAGAGAAGTAGAGACCCAGTACTTC.

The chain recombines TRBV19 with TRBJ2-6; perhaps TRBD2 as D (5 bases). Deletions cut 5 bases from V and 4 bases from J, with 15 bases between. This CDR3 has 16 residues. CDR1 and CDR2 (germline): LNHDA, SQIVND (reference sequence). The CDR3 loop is CASSVTPPGGANVLTF. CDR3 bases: TGTGCCAGTAGTGTTACTCCGCCGGGAGGGGCCAACGTCCTGACTTTC.

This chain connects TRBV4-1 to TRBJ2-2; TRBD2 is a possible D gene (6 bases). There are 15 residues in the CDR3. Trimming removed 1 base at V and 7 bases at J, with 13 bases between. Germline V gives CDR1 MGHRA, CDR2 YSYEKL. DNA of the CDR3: TGCGCCAGCAGCCAAGTGGAGGGTAGGGTCGGGGAGCTGTTTTTT. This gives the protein CASSQVEGRVGELFF.

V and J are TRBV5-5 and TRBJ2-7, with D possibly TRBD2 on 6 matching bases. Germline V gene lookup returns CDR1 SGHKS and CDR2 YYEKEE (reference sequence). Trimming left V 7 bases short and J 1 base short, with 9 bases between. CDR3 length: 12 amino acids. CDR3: CASGGRSYEQYF. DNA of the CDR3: TGTGCCAGCGGTGGGAGGTCCTACGAGCAGTACTTC.

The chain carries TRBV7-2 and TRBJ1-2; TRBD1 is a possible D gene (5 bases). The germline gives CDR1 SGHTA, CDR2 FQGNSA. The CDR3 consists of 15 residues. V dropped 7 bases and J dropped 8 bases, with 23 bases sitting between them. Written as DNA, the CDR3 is TGTGCCAGCACTCGGGCGTGGGCGGGAGGGGAAGGCTACACCTTC. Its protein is CASTRAWAGGEGYTF.

The CDR3 sequence: CASKGLANTEAFF. CDR3 in DNA: TGTGCCAGCAAGGGACTAGCGAACACTGAAGCTTTCTTT. The chain employs TRBV2 and TRBJ1-1; the D gene is possibly TRBD1 (5 bases). CDR3 size: 13 residues. Trimming stripped 7 bases from V and 1 base from J, with 10 bases between. CDR1 and CDR2 from the germline V gene are SNHLY and FYNNEI.

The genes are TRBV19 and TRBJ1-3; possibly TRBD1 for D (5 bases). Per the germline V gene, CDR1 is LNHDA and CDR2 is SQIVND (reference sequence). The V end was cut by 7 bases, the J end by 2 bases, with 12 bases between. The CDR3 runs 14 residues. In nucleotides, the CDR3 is TGTGCCAGTAAGCCACAGGCTACTGGAAACACCATATATTTT. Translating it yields CASKPQATGNTIYF.

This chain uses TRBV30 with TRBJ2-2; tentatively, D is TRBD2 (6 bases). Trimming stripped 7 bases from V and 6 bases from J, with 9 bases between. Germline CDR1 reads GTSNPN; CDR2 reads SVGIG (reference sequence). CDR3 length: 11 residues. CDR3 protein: CAYLAAGELFF. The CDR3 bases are TGTGCCTATTTAGCGGCCGGGGAGCTGTTTTTT.

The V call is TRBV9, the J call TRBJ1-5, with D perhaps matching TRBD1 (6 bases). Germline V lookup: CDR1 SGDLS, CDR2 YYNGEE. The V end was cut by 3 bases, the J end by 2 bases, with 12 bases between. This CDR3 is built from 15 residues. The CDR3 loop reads CASSEGVWGNQPQHF. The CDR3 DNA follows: TGTGCCAGCAGCGAGGGGGTCTGGGGCAATCAGCCCCAGCATTTT.

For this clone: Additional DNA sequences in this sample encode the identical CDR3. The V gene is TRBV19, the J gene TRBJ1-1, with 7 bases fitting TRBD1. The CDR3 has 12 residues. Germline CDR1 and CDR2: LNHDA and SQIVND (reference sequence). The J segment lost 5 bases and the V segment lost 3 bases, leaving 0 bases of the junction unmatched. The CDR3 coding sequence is TGTGCCAGTAGTATCAGGGGGACTGAAGCTTTCTTT. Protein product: CASSIRGTEAFF.